This passage covers 27 T cell receptor beta chains from one sample sequenced in a study of T cell responses to AZD1222 COVID-19 vaccine. Here immunoSEQ multiplex PCR was the method, and the copy in TCRdb shows in-frame clones only, minus some. The repertoire holds 95,000 to 150,000 clones, with roughly nine tenths as singletons. The specimen was peripheral blood, collected on day 0 of AZD1222 vaccination. These receptors all come from an adult in good health.

The rearrangement links TRBV19 to TRBJ2-1; D not resolved. V was cut by 6 bases and J by 10 bases, with 16 bases left in between. CDR3 length equals 13 residues. CDR1 and CDR2 (germline): LNHDA, SQIVND (reference sequence). The CDR3 loop is CASSPFRLAEQFF. In DNA, the CDR3 is TGTGCCAGTAGCCCCTTTCGTTTGGCGGAGCAGTTCTTC.

The chain couples TRBV19 to TRBJ2-3; 11 nucleotides line up with TRBD2. The germline V gene has CDR1 LNHDA and CDR2 SQIVND (reference sequence). The CDR3 contains 17 residues. V was pared by 1 base and J by 2 bases, with 5 bases of the junction left unmatched. CDR3 residues: CASSIGSGRANTDTQYF. CDR3 in DNA: TGTGCCAGTAGTATAGGTAGCGGGAGGGCCAACACAGATACGCAGTATTTT.

The chain is built from TRBV30 and TRBJ1-6; possibly TRBD1 for D (6 bases). V shed 4 bases and J shed 8 bases, with 18 bases lying between them. From germline, CDR1 is GTSNPN and CDR2 SVGIG (reference sequence). The CDR3 contains 15 residues. This CDR3 reads CAWTKQGVRDSPLHF. In DNA form, the CDR3 reads TGTGCCTGGACCAAACAGGGAGTAAGGGATTCACCCCTCCACTTT.

The J gene is TRBJ1-2, the V gene TRBV18, with D maybe TRBD1 (5 bases). V dropped 3 bases and J dropped 7 bases, with 9 bases sitting between them. CDR1 KGHSH and CDR2 LQKENI come from the germline V gene. The CDR3 is 12 residues long. CDR3 nucleotide sequence: TGTGCCAGCTCACCCCCCCAGGGTGGCTACACCTTC. Protein sequence: CASSPPQGGYTF.

This chain connects TRBV6-1 to TRBJ2-7; the D is unclear. The CDR3 is made up of 13 amino acids. Trimming shortened V by 3 bases and J by 0 bases, and 6 bases separated the two germline ends. Germline loops: CDR1 MNHNS, CDR2 SASEGT. The CDR3 sequence: CASSERSSYEQYF. As DNA, the CDR3 is TGTGCCAGCAGTGAGAGGAGCTCCTACGAGCAGTACTTC.

The gene calls are TRBV5-1 and TRBJ1-1; D remains ambiguous. This CDR3 is built from 13 residues. The germline V gene encodes CDR1 SGHRS and CDR2 YFSETQ. V gave up 0 bases and J gave up 4 bases, with 7 bases separating them. The CDR3 nucleotides read TGCGCCAGCAGCTTGGACGGGTTCACTGAAGCTTTCTTT. Amino acids: CASSLDGFTEAFF.

The CDR3 loop is CASSIPGQWGWGNQPQHF. Here the CDR3 DNA reads TGTGCCAGTAGTATTCCGGGACAATGGGGGTGGGGTAATCAGCCCCAGCATTTT. The V gene is TRBV19, the J gene TRBJ1-5; D may be TRBD1 (6 bases). The CDR3 contains 18 residues. Trimming shortened V by 3 bases and J by 4 bases, and 22 bases separated the two germline ends. Germline assignment: CDR1 LNHDA and CDR2 SQIVND (reference sequence).

Turning to this clone: Relative to the germline gene, one junction end is altered; a read error may explain this. This sequence joins TRBV10-1 and TRBJ1-2; a weak D match, TRBD1 (5 bases). The CDR3 runs 12 residues. The germline gives CDR1 WNHNN, CDR2 SYGVQD (reference sequence). The CDR3 reads CASPRNRPPAFF. The DNA for the CDR3 is TGCGCCAGCCCAAGAAACAGGCCCCCCGCCTTCTTC.

V and J are TRBV9 and TRBJ1-1; 9 positions agree with TRBD1. The CDR3 sequence is 15 residues long. Germline V gene lookup returns CDR1 SGDLS and CDR2 YYNGEE. Trimming took 5 bases from V and 3 from J; bases not matched to a gene: 8. Here the CDR3 reads CASRAFTGGYTEAFF. In DNA form, the CDR3 reads TGTGCCAGCAGAGCCTTTACAGGGGGCTACACTGAAGCTTTCTTT.

The J gene is TRBJ2-7, the V gene TRBV19, with D possibly being TRBD1 or TRBD2 (5 bases each). Germline CDR1 LNHDA, CDR2 SQIVND (reference sequence). V lost 3 bases and J lost 1, with 7 bases in between. This CDR3 is 13 amino acids long. The CDR3: CASSMGVSYEQYF. CDR3 DNA sequence: TGTGCCAGTAGTATGGGGGTTTCCTACGAGCAGTACTTC.

The chain couples TRBV5-6 to TRBJ1-6; 7 positions match TRBD1. From germline, CDR1 is SGHDT and CDR2 YYEEEE. The CDR3 is 15 residues long. Losses at the gene ends were 2 bases for V and 5 bases for J; bases not matched to a gene: 4. This chain's CDR3 is CASSLLRGNNSPLHF. CDR3 sequence (DNA): TGTGCCAGCAGCTTACTCAGGGGGAATAATTCACCCCTCCACTTT.

The chain is built from TRBV5-1 and TRBJ2-1, with a tentative D call TRBD1 (6 bases). The V gene lost 6 bases and the J gene lost 4 bases, with 11 bases spanning the gap. The CDR3 spans 13 residues. CDR1 and CDR2 from the germline V gene are SGHRS and YFSETQ. The CDR3 bases are TGCGCCAGCATCAAACAGGGTTACAATGAGCAGTTCTTC. It encodes CASIKQGYNEQFF.

The V and J genes are TRBV7-3 and TRBJ2-2, with D unresolved. Trimming removed 0 bases from V and 4 bases from J, with 12 bases in between. This CDR3 has 16 residues. CDR1 is SGHTA and CDR2 is FQGTGA in the germline V gene. As DNA, the CDR3 is TGTGCCAGCAGCTTAACGTTGGACCGAGTCACCGGGGAGCTGTTTTTT. Translating it yields CASSLTLDRVTGELFF.

The chain is built from TRBV25-1 and TRBJ1-6; possibly TRBD1 for D (6 bases). CDR3 length equals 13 residues. The V end was cut by 4 bases, the J end by 10 bases, with 11 bases between. Per the germline V gene, CDR1 is MGHDK and CDR2 is SYGVNS. CDR3 protein: CASSVGTISPLHF. CDR3 bases: TGTGCCAGCAGTGTTGGGACAATCTCACCCCTCCACTTT. The full variable domain, its missing parts supplied by reference TRBV25-1 and TRBJ1-6, is EADIYQTPRYLVIGTGKKITLECSQTMGHDKMYWYQQDPGMELHLIHYSYGVNSTEKGDLSSESTVSRIRTEHFPLTLESARPSHTSQYLCASSVGTISPLHFGNGTRLTVT.

The chain joins TRBV11-3 to TRBJ2-3, with 8 bases identical to TRBD1. From germline, CDR1 is SGHNT and CDR2 YENEEA. The CDR3 consists of 15 residues. The V segment lost 4 bases and the J segment 1 base; nucleotides outside the gene matches: 4. This CDR3 reads CASSYGQGGTDTQYF. The CDR3 coding sequence is TGTGCCAGCAGCTACGGACAGGGTGGCACAGATACGCAGTATTTT. Full variable domain (remainder filled in from reference TRBV11-3 and TRBJ2-3): EAGVVQSPRYKIIEKKQPVAFWCNPISGHNTLYWYLQNLGQGPELLIRYENEEAVDDSQLPKDRFSAERLKGVDSTLKIQPAELGDSAVYLCASSYGQGGTDTQYFGPGTRLTVL.

This rearrangement joins TRBV11-2 to TRBJ1-6; D not resolved. The germline V gene encodes CDR1 SGHAT and CDR2 FQNNGV. This CDR3 is built from 13 residues. V was cut by 8 bases and J by 7 bases, with 12 bases left in between. For the CDR3, the DNA is TGTGCCAGCGGAGGTCGTCGGAATTCACCCCTCCACTTT. This codes for CASGGRRNSPLHF. Based on the CDR3 plus reference TRBV11-2 and TRBJ1-6, the full variable domain is EAGVAQSPRYKIIEKRQSVAFWCNPISGHATLYWYQQILGQGPKLLIQFQNNGVVDDSQLPKDRFSAERLKGVDSTLKIQPAKLEDSAVYLCASGGRRNSPLHFGNGTRLTVT.

V and J are TRBV24-1 and TRBJ2-1; D is undetermined. Trimming took off 1 base at V and 10 bases at J, with 10 bases between the two ends. The CDR3 extends over 13 amino acids. Per germline, CDR1 KGHDR and CDR2 SFDVKD. The CDR3 here is CATSDFGLTEQFF. The CDR3 DNA reads as TGTGCCACCAGTGATTTTGGGTTAACCGAGCAGTTCTTC.

This chain links TRBV11-2 with TRBJ1-4; D not resolved. The CDR3 runs 14 residues. Trimming stripped 6 bases from V and 7 bases from J, with 15 bases between. CDR1 and CDR2 (germline): SGHAT, FQNNGV. CDR3 sequence (DNA): TGTGCCAGCAGGGAAATCCCCCGAGGTGAAAAACTGTTTTTT. It encodes CASREIPRGEKLFF.

The rearrangement uses TRBV5-3 and TRBJ2-7; 9 positions agree with TRBD1. TRBV5-3 qualifies as an ORF whose function is uncertain. The CDR3 spans 15 residues. Unmatched junction bases numbered 5, after V lost 4 bases and J lost 0 bases. The chain's CDR3 is CARSGGTGSSYEQYF. CDR3 nucleotide sequence: TGTGCCAGAAGCGGCGGGACAGGGAGCTCCTACGAGCAGTACTTC.

This clone was detected only once. The chain carries TRBV19 and TRBJ2-7, with 7 bases lining up with TRBD1. Per the germline V gene, CDR1 is LNHDA and CDR2 is SQIVND (reference sequence). V dropped 3 bases and J dropped 2; count of bases not matched to a gene: 7. There are 15 residues in the CDR3. This CDR3 reads CASSIIRDSAYEQYF. CDR3 DNA sequence: TGTGCCAGTAGTATCATCCGGGACAGCGCCTACGAGCAGTACTTC.

This sequence joins TRBV5-1 and TRBJ2-1; D call uncertain. The CDR3 contains 14 residues. Trimming stripped 5 bases from V and 6 bases from J, with 15 bases between. CDR1 is SGHRS, CDR2 YFSETQ, per germline. CDR3 in DNA: TGCGCCAGCAGATCCGGGCAGGTTCGCAATGAGCAGTTCTTC. As protein: CASRSGQVRNEQFF.

The CDR3 DNA follows: TGTGCCACCAGCAGAGGGAAGAACTATGGCTACACCTTC. This gives the protein CATSRGKNYGYTF. The V and J genes are TRBV15 and TRBJ1-2, with D uncertain. Germline V gene sequence: CDR1 LNHNV, CDR2 YYDKDF (reference sequence). This CDR3 has 13 residues. V was pared by 1 base and J by 2 bases, with 5 bases between.

J is TRBJ1-1 and V is TRBV15; maybe TRBD1 (5 bases). V lost 6 bases and J lost 4, with 24 bases in between. The CDR3 sequence is 17 residues long. Looked up from germline, CDR1 is LNHNV and CDR2 is YYDKDF (reference sequence). The CDR3 loop reads CATRLGNIMGVGTEAFF. In DNA form, the CDR3 reads TGTGCCACCAGACTCGGAAACATAATGGGGGTCGGCACTGAAGCTTTCTTT.

The chain links TRBV3-1 (or the pseudogene TRBV3-2) to TRBJ1-6; no clear D gene. The ends were cut back, 5 bases at V and 9 bases at J, with 14 bases in the middle. The germline CDR1 and CDR2 sequences are LGHDT and YNNKEL (reference sequence). This CDR3 region has 14 residues. This CDR3 reads CASSSRAAGSPLHF. Here the CDR3 DNA reads TGTGCCAGCAGCTCGAGAGCCGCCGGTTCACCCCTCCACTTT.

V is TRBV5-1 and J is TRBJ2-2; no definite D call. The V gene's germline CDR1 is SGHRS and CDR2 YFSETQ. CDR3 length equals 14 residues. V shed 1 base and J shed 4 bases, with 8 bases lying between them. The CDR3 bases are TGCGCCAGCAGCTTGAGTGCCCTCACCGGGGAGCTGTTTTTT. It specifies CASSLSALTGELFF.

The rearrangement joins TRBV7-3 to TRBJ1-2; D unresolved. Germline-derived CDR1 and CDR2 are SGHTA and FQGTGA. Trimming removed 1 base from V and 2 bases from J, with 11 bases in between. The CDR3 is made up of 15 amino acids. The CDR3 nucleotides are TGTGCCAGCAGCTTAAGAGCAGGCTCCAACTATGGCTACACCTTC. Encoded protein: CASSLRAGSNYGYTF.

The genes are TRBV28 and TRBJ1-1; 8 bases line up with TRBD1. The CDR3 extends over 14 amino acids. The J segment lost 4 bases and the V segment lost 7 bases, leaving 8 bases of the junction unmatched. Germline V CDR1 and CDR2: MDHEN, SYDVKM. This CDR3 is CASIGQGAGTEAFF. CDR3 sequence (DNA): TGTGCCAGCATAGGGCAGGGGGCGGGCACTGAAGCTTTCTTT.